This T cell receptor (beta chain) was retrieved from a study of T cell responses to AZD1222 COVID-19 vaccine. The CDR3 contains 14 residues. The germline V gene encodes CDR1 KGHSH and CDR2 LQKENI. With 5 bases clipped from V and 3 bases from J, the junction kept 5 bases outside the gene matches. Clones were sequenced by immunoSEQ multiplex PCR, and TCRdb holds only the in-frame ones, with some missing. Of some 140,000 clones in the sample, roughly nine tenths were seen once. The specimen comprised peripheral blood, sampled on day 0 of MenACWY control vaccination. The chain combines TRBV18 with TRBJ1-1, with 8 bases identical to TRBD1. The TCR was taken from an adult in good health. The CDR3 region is CASSSTGGDTEAFF. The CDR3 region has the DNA TGTGCCAGCTCATCTACAGGGGGGGACACTGAAGCTTTCTTT.